These 17 T cell receptor beta chains came from one sample sequenced in a study of T cell changes during pregnancy in multiple sclerosis. Libraries were prepared by immunoSEQ multiplex PCR; TCRdb keeps only in-frame clonotypes and omits some of them. The sample shows 58,000 or so clones, roughly 90% of them seen only once. This sample comprised peripheral blood, obtained in the first trimester of pregnancy. These receptor sequences come from a female donor with multiple sclerosis, enrolled in a pregnancy study.

This clone was counted once. This rearrangement joins TRBV4-3 to TRBJ2-2; TRBD2 matches 7 bases. J was trimmed by 2 bases and V by 0 bases; bases with no gene match: 6. Germline V gene data show CDR1 as LGHNA and CDR2 as YSLEER. The CDR3 has 17 amino acids. CDR3 nucleotides: TGCGCCAGCAGCCAAGACGGGGGGACCTATAACACCGGGGAGCTGTTTTTT. It translates to CASSQDGGTYNTGELFF.

The genes are TRBV7-2 and TRBJ2-3; D ambiguous. Germline CDR1 reads SGHTA; CDR2 reads FQGNSA. The CDR3 has 15 amino acids. The V and J ends lost 1 base and 0 bases respectively, with 8 bases between them. The CDR3 region is CASSLVGSSTDTQYF. CDR3 nucleotide sequence: TGTGCCAGCAGCTTAGTCGGGTCTAGCACAGATACGCAGTATTTT.

The chain joins TRBV5-4 to TRBJ2-3; D may be TRBD1 (6 bases). The CDR3 consists of 15 residues. Trimming cost V 5 bases and J 9 bases, with 22 bases left between them. The V gene's germline CDR1 is SGHNT and CDR2 YYREEE (reference sequence). The CDR3, as DNA: TGTGCCAGCAGTGAGGGGCCAGGGGCCGAGCGAACGCAGTATTTT. Protein: CASSEGPGAERTQYF. The full variable domain, completed using reference TRBV5-4 and TRBJ2-3, is ETGVTQSPTHLIKTRGQQVTLRCSSQSGHNTVSWYQQALGQGPQFIFQYYREEENGRGNFPPRFSGLQFPNYSSELNVNALELDDSALYLCASSEGPGAERTQYFGPGTRLTVL.

This chain uses TRBV5-4 with TRBJ2-2; D is perhaps TRBD1 (5 bases). The germline V gene encodes CDR1 SGHNT and CDR2 YYREEE (reference sequence). With 4 bases removed from V and 0 bases from J, the gap between germline ends came to 10 bases. This CDR3 spans 15 amino acids. CDR3 coding DNA: TGTGCCAGCAGCACCAGGGTCCCGAACACCGGGGAGCTGTTTTTT. Translation: CASSTRVPNTGELFF.

The chain joins TRBV20-1 to TRBJ1-2, with D unresolved. The germline gives CDR1 DFQATT, CDR2 SNEGSKA (reference sequence). This CDR3 contains 9 residues. The V gene lost 8 bases and the J gene lost 8 bases, with 9 bases spanning the gap. CDR3: CSSLLGYTF. The CDR3 DNA is TGCAGTTCGCTCCTAGGCTACACCTTC.

The chain couples TRBV25-1 to TRBJ1-5, with 10 bases identical to TRBD1. Germline trimming cut 6 bases from V and 4 bases from J; bases unmatched to any gene: 6. The CDR3 length is 15 residues. Germline lookup yields CDR1 MGHDK and CDR2 SYGVNS. The DNA of the CDR3 is TGTGCCAGCAGCGGCGGGACAGGGGTTAATCAGCCCCAGCATTTT. Translation: CASSGGTGVNQPQHF.

Here the CDR3 reads CASSYGGTLGNTIYF. The CDR3 coding sequence is TGTGCCAGCAGTTACGGGGGGACTCTAGGAAACACCATATATTTT. V gene TRBV6-5 combines with J gene TRBJ1-3, with D possibly TRBD1 on 5 matching bases. The germline V gene encodes CDR1 MNHEY and CDR2 SVGAGI. There are 15 residues in the CDR3. Trimming left V 2 bases short and J 4 bases short, with 12 bases between.

The chain is built from TRBV29-1 and TRBJ2-1, with a weak D call TRBD2 (5 bases). Germline V gene sequence: CDR1 SQVTM, CDR2 ANQGSEA. The CDR3 has 14 amino acids. V was pared by 3 bases and J by 4 bases, with 13 bases between. CDR3 protein: CSVDNSRRYNEQFF. The DNA for the CDR3 is TGCAGCGTTGATAACTCCCGGAGGTACAATGAGCAGTTCTTC.

This chain joins TRBV28 and TRBJ2-7, with a weak D call TRBD1 (6 bases). V gave up 6 bases and J gave up 5 bases, with 14 bases separating them. From germline, CDR1 is MDHEN and CDR2 SYDVKM. The CDR3 sequence is 13 residues long. CDR3 coding DNA: TGTGCCAGCAGACCGGCAGGGGCCCACGAGCAGTACTTC. Amino acids: CASRPAGAHEQYF.

The J gene is TRBJ2-5, the V gene TRBV5-1; 7 bases fit TRBD2. CDR3 length: 15 residues. CDR1 is SGHRS, CDR2 YFSETQ, per germline. With V trimmed by 2 bases and J by 2 bases, 6 bases remained unmatched. DNA for the CDR3: TGCGCCAGCAGCTTCGGCGGGAGAGGGCAAGAGACCCAGTACTTC. Protein sequence: CASSFGGRGQETQYF.

The sample holds one count of this clone. The chain uses TRBV6-6 and TRBJ1-2; the D gene is possibly TRBD1 (6 bases). Germline values: CDR1 MNHNY, CDR2 SVGAGI (reference sequence). V lost 6 bases and J 5 bases, leaving 13 bases between the germline ends. CDR3 length equals 13 residues. The CDR3 DNA is TGTGCCAGCAGCTCGACAGGAGAATATGGCTACACCTTC. Protein: CASSSTGEYGYTF.

The rearrangement links TRBV9 to TRBJ2-1; 9 nucleotides agree with TRBD2. The junction had 2 bases not matched to a gene; V was cut back by 4 bases and J by 0 bases. Germline lookup yields CDR1 SGDLS and CDR2 YYNGEE. The CDR3 covers 15 residues. In nucleotides, the CDR3 is TGTGCCAGCAGCCTTAGCGGGAGCTCCTACAATGAGCAGTTCTTC. As protein: CASSLSGSSYNEQFF. The whole variable domain, remainder taken from reference TRBV9 and TRBJ2-1, is DSGVTQTPKHLITATGQRVTLRCSPRSGDLSVYWYQQSLDQGLQFLIQYYNGEERAKGNILERFSAQQFPDLHSELNLSSLELGDSALYFCASSLSGSSYNEQFFGPGTRLTVL.

The chain links TRBV27 to TRBJ2-4; D possibly corresponds to TRBD1 (5 bases). Trimming removed 5 bases from V and 0 bases from J, with 17 bases in between. CDR1 is MNHEY, CDR2 SMNVEV, per germline (reference sequence). CDR3 length: 17 residues. DNA for the CDR3: TGTGCCAGCAGTACCCACCCAGGGTTCTCAGCCAAAAACATTCAGTACTTC. It yields the protein CASSTHPGFSAKNIQYF.

CDR3 DNA sequence: TGTGCCAGCAGCTCAACAGGATCCTATCAGCCCCAGCATTTT. Translation gives CASSSTGSYQPQHF. The rearrangement joins TRBV7-6 to TRBJ1-5; the D gene is possibly TRBD1 (5 bases). This CDR3 contains 14 residues. The germline CDR1 and CDR2 sequences are SGHVS and FNYEAQ. Trimming took off 4 bases at V and 5 bases at J, with 12 bases between the two ends.

A single count supports this clone. V usage is TRBV6-1 and J usage is TRBJ1-2; D gene ambiguous. The germline V gene encodes CDR1 MNHNS and CDR2 SASEGT. Trimming stripped 1 base from V and 1 base from J, with 10 bases between. The CDR3 loop spans 15 amino acids. CDR3 amino acids: CASSEVQAGNYGYTF. For the CDR3, the DNA is TGTGCCAGCAGTGAAGTTCAGGCGGGTAACTATGGCTACACCTTC.

The chain recombines TRBV30 with TRBJ2-1; D is undetermined. Trimming removed 1 base from V and 9 bases from J, with 10 bases in between. This CDR3 region has 12 residues. Germline CDR1 GTSNPN, CDR2 SVGIG (reference sequence). The CDR3: CAWSGGPSEQFF. The DNA for the CDR3 is TGTGCCTGGAGTGGTGGCCCCTCTGAGCAGTTCTTC.

The chain employs TRBV27 and TRBJ1-1, with D perhaps TRBD1 (5 bases). V dropped 5 bases and J dropped 1 base, with 17 bases sitting between them. From germline, CDR1 is MNHEY and CDR2 SMNVEV (reference sequence). The CDR3 length is 16 residues. CDR3 sequence: CASSPLLSDRNTEAFF. As DNA, the CDR3 is TGTGCCAGCAGTCCACTCCTCAGCGACAGGAACACTGAAGCTTTCTTT.